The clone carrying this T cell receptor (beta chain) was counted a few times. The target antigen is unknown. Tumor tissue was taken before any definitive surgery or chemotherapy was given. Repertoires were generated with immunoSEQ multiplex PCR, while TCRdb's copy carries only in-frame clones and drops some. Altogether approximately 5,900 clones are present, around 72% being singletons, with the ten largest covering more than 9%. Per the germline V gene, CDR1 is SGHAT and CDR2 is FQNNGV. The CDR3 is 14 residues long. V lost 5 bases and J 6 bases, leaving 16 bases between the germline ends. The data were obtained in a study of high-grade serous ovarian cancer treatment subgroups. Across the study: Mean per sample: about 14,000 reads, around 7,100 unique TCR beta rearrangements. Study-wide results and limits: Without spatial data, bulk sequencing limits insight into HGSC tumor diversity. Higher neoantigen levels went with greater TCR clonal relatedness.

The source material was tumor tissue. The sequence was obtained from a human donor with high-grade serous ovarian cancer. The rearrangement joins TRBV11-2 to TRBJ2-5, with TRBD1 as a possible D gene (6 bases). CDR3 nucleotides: TGTGCCAGCAGCACAGGACAGACAAGACAGACCCAGTACTTC. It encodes CASSTGQTRQTQYF.